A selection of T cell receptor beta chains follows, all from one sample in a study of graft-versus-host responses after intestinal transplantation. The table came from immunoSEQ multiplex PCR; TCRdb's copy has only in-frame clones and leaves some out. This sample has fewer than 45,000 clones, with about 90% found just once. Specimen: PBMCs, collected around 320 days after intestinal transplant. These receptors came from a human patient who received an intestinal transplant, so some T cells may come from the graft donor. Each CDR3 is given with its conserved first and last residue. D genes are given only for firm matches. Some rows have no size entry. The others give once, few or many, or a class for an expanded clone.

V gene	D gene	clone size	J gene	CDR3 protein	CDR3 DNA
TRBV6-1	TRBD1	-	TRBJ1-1	CASSHLQGAAEAFF	TGTGCCAGCAGCCACTTACAGGGGGCCGCTGAAGCTTTCTTT
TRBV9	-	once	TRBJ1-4	CASSVDSSNEKLFF	TGTGCCAGCAGCGTGGACAGTTCCAATGAAAAACTGTTTTTT
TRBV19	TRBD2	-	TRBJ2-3	CASSIGPTAGGQYF	TGTGCCAGTAGTATAGGACCCACCGCGGGAGGGCAGTATTTT
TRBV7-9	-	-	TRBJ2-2	CASSPDNPNTGELFF	TGTGCCAGCAGCCCCGACAACCCGAACACCGGGGAGCTGTTTTTT
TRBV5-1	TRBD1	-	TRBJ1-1	CASRLDRAEAFF	TGCGCCAGCAGGCTAGACAGGGCTGAAGCTTTCTTT
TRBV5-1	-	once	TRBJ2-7	CASSLQGTYEQYF	TGCGCCAGCAGCCTGCAGGGTACCTACGAGCAGTACTTC
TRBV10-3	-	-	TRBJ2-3	CAIRDAKADTQYF	TGTGCCATCAGGGACGCCAAAGCAGATACGCAGTATTTT
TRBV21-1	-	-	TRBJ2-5	CARPLGARELETQYF	TGTGCCAGACCCCTGGGAGCTAGAGAGTTGGAGACCCAGTACTTC
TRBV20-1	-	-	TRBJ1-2	CSASPGGGYTF	TGCAGTGCTAGTCCCGGGGGAGGCTACACCTTC
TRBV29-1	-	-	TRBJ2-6	CSVGLATGPGVNVLTF	TGCAGCGTTGGTCTCGCGACAGGTCCTGGGGTCAACGTCCTGACTTTC
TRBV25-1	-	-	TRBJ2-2	CASKTNTGELFF	TGTGCCAGCAAGACGAACACCGGGGAGCTGTTTTTT
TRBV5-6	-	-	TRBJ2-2	CASSLAEVADTGELFF	TGTGCCAGCAGCTTGGCAGAGGTAGCGGACACCGGGGAGCTGTTTTTT
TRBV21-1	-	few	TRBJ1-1	CASSPRRKNTEAFF	TGTGCCAGCAGCCCCCGACGGAAGAACACTGAAGCTTTCTTT
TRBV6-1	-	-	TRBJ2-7	CASSEARNTGTLRVQYF	TGTGCCAGCAGTGAGGCTCGAAATACAGGAACCCTACGTGTGCAGTACTTC
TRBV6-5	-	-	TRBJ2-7	CASSLGGTDEQYF	TGTGCCAGCAGTTTAGGGGGGACGGACGAGCAGTACTTC
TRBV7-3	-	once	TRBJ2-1	CASSRSPSYNEQFF	TGTGCCAGCAGCCGATCGCCCTCCTACAATGAGCAGTTCTTC
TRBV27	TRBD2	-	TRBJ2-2	CASSQALGLAGGGGNTGELFF	TGTGCCAGCAGCCAAGCCCTGGGGCTAGCGGGAGGCGGGGGTAACACCGGGGAGCTGTTTTTT
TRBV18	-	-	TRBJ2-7	CASSGLAGYEQYF	TGTGCCAGCTCTGGTTTGGCGGGCTACGAGCAGTACTTC
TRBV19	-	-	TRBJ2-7	CASSDHSEQYF	TGTGCCAGTAGTGACCACTCCGAGCAGTACTTC
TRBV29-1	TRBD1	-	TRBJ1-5	CSVATGDYQPQHF	TGCAGCGTAGCGACAGGGGATTATCAGCCCCAGCATTTT
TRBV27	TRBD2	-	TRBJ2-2	CASSSSTSAYANTGELFF	TGTGCCAGCAGTTCGTCGACTAGCGCCTACGCGAACACCGGGGAGCTGTTTTTT
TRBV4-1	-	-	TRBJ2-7	CASSQGSGYEQYF	TGCGCCAGCAGCCAAGGCTCAGGGTACGAGCAGTACTTC
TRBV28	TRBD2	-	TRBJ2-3	CASSSLADTTDTQYF	TGTGCCAGCAGTTCCCTAGCGGACACCACAGATACGCAGTATTTT
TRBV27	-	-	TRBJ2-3	CASSLAGAGDTQYF	TGTGCCAGCAGTTTAGCAGGGGCAGGGGATACGCAGTATTTT
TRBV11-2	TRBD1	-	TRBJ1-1	CASSTITGGGKAFF	TGTGCCAGCAGCACAATTACAGGGGGCGGGAAAGCTTTCTTT
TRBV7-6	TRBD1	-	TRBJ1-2	CASSFRDRHGYTF	TGTGCCAGCAGCTTCCGGGACAGGCATGGCTACACCTTC
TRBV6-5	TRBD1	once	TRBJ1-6	CASSSPGTGILSPLHF	TGTGCCAGCAGTTCTCCTGGGACAGGGATTTTGTCACCCCTCCACTTT
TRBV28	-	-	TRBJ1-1	CASTEGNTGNTEAFF	TGTGCCAGCACCGAAGGGAACACGGGGAACACTGAAGCTTTCTTT
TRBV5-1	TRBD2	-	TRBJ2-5	CASSLGQSGSGTQYF	TGCGCCAGCAGCTTGGGGCAGAGCGGGAGTGGGACCCAGTACTTC
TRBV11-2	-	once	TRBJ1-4	CASSSTGSGEKLFF	TGTGCCAGCAGCTCGACAGGTTCAGGAGAAAAACTGTTTTTT
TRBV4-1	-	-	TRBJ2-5	CASSQEELIQETQYF	TGCGCCAGCAGCCAAGAAGAACTGATCCAAGAGACCCAGTACTTC
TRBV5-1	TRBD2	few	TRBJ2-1	CASSFRPAGESEQFF	TGCGCCAGCAGCTTTCGTCCAGCGGGAGAATCTGAGCAGTTCTTC
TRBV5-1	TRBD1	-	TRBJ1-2	CASSSGQAINYGYTF	TGCGCCAGCAGCTCCGGACAGGCCATTAACTATGGCTACACCTTC
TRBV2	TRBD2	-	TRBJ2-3	CASSETSGSPGTQYF	TGTGCCAGCAGTGAGACTAGCGGGAGCCCTGGGACGCAGTATTTT
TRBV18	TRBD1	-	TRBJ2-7	CASSHPGQGAYEQYF	TGTGCCAGCTCACATCCGGGACAGGGGGCCTACGAGCAGTACTTC
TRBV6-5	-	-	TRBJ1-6	CASSSPGLADSPLHF	TGTGCCAGCAGTTCCCCGGGGCTCGCGGATTCACCCCTCCACTTT
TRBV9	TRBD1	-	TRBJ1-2	CASSPTDRAANYGYTF	TGTGCCAGCAGCCCTACGGACAGGGCAGCTAACTATGGCTACACCTTC
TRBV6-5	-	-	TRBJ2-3	CASSYLPPTDTQYF	TGTGCCAGCAGTTATTTGCCCCCCACAGATACGCAGTATTTT
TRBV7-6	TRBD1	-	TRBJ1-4	CASSSTGGDEKLFF	TGTGCCAGCAGCTCGACAGGGGGAGATGAAAAACTGTTTTTT
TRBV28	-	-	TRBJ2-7	CASSFRYEQYF	TGTGCCAGCAGTTTCCGCTACGAGCAGTACTTC
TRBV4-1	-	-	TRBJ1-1	CASSQQGTEAFF	TGCGCCAGCAGCCAACAGGGCACTGAAGCTTTCTTT
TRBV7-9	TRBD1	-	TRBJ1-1	CASRRGTGLLNTEAFF	TGTGCCAGCCGCAGGGGGACAGGGTTACTGAACACTGAAGCTTTCTTT
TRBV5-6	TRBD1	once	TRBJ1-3	CASSPDRGAGNTIYF	TGTGCCAGCAGCCCTGACAGGGGAGCTGGAAACACCATATATTTT
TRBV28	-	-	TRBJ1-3	CASSIQGSGNTIYF	TGTGCCAGCAGTATACAGGGTTCTGGAAACACCATATATTTT
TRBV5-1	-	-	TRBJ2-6	CASSFSGANVLTF	TGCGCCAGCAGCTTCTCTGGGGCCAACGTCCTGACTTTC
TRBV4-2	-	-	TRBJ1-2	CASSQSNYGYTF	TGTGCCAGCAGCCAAAGTAACTATGGCTACACCTTC
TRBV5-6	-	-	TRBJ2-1	CASSSSSSGKGGEQFF	-
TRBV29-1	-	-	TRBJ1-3	CSVDGGNTIYF	TGCAGCGTTGATGGGGGAAACACCATATATTTT
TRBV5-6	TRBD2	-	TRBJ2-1	CASSPQRGAYNEQFF	TGTGCCAGCAGCCCACAGCGGGGGGCCTACAATGAGCAGTTCTTC
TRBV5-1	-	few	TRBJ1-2	CASSLDGTKNYGYTF	TGCGCCAGCAGCTTGGACGGGACAAAAAACTATGGCTACACCTTC